This TCR beta chain was documented in a study of Graves' ophthalmopathy and Graves' hyperthyroidism. The wider study: Specimen type is peripheral blood, obtained at initial diagnosis before any treatment.

This clonotype appeared many times. Researchers took RNA transcripts and amplified TCR beta CDR3 regions from them. An opening RT-PCR round employed HTBI primers and preceded a second-round multiplex PCR. TCRdb re-derived calls from the multiplex PCR reads in MiXCR, one entry per CDR3 protein. The sample includes a few hundred thousand distinct CDR3 sequences, less than 20% seen only once; the top ten take 5.5% to 7%. V lost 6 bases and J 7 bases, leaving 9 bases between the germline ends. The CDR3 consists of 11 residues. Germline CDR1 is MNHNS and CDR2 is SASEGT. The source is a woman under 30 with stable Graves' hyperthyroidism. This chain connects TRBV6-1 to TRBJ1-1; D is unclear. Input material: peripheral blood. This CDR3 is CASRILVEAFF. The CDR3 bases are TGTGCCAGCAGAATTCTAGTTGAAGCTTTCTTT.